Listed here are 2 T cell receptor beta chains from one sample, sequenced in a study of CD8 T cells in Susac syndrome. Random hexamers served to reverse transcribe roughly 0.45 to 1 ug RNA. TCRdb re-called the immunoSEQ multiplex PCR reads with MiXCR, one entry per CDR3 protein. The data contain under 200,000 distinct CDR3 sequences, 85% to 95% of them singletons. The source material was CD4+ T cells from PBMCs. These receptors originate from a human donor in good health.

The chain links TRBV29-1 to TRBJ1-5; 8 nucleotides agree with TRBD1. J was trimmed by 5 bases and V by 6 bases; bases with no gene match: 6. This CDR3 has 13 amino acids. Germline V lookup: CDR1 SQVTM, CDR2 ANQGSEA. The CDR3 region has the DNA TGCAGCGTAGCAGGGGGCACAGATCAGCCCCAGCATTTT. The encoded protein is CSVAGGTDQPQHF.

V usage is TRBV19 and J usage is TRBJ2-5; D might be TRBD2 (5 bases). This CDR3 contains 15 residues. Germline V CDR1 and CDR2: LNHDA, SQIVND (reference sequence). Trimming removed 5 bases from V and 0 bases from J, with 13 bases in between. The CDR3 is CASSRLRGYQETQYF. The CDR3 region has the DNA TGTGCCAGTAGTCGGCTACGAGGGTACCAAGAGACCCAGTACTTC. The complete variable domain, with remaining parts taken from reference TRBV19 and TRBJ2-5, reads DGGITQSPKYLFRKEGQNVTLSCEQNLNHDAMYWYRQDPGQGLRLIYYSQIVNDFQKGDIAEGYSVSREKKESFPLTVTSAQKNPTAFYLCASSRLRGYQETQYFGPGTRLLVL.